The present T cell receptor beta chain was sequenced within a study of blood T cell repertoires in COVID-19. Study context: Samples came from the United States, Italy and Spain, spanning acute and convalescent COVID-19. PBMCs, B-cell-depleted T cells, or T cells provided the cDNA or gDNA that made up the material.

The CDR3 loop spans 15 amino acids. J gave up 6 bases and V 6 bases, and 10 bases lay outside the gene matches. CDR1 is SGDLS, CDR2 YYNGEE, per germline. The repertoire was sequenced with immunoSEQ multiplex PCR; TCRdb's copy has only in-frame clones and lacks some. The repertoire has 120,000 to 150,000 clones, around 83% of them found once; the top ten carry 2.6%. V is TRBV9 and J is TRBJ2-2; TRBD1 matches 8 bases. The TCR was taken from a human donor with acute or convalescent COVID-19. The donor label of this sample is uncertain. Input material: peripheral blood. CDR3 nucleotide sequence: TGTGCCAGCAACACACGGACAGGGCCGGCCGGGGAGCTGTTTTTT. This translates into CASNTRTGPAGELFF.